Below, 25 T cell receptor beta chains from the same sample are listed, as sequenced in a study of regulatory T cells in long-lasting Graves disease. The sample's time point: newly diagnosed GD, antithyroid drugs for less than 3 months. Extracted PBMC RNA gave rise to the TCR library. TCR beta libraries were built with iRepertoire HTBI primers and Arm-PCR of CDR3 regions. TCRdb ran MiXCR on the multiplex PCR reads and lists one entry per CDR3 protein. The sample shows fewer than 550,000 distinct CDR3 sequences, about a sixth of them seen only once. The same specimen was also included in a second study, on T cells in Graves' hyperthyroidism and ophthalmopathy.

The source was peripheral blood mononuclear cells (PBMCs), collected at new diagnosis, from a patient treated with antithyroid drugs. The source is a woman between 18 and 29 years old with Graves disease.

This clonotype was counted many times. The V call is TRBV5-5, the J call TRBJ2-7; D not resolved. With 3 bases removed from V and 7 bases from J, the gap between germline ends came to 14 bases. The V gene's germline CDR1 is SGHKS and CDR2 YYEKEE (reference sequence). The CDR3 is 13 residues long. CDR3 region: CASSSSPREEQYF. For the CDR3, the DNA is TGTGCCAGCAGCTCGTCACCCCGAGAGGAGCAGTACTTC. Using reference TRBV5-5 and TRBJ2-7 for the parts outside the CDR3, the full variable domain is DAGVTQSPTHLIKTRGQQVTLRCSPISGHKSVSWYQQVLGQGPQFIFQYYEKEERGRGNFPDRFSARQFPNYSSELNVNALLLGDSALYLCASSSSPREEQYFGPGTRLTVT.

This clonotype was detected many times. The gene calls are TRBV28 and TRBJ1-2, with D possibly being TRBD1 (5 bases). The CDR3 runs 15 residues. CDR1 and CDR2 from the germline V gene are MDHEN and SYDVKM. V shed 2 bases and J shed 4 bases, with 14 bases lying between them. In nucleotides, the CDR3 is TGTGCCAGCAGTTTAGGGGCACCGACTGGCTATGGCTACACCTTC. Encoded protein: CASSLGAPTGYGYTF.

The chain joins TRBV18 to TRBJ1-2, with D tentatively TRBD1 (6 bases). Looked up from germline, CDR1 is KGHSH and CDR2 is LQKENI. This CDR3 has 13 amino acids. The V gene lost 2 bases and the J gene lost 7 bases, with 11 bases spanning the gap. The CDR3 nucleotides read TGTGCCAGCTCACCAGAGGGGGGCTGTGGCTACACCTTC. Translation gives CASSPEGGCGYTF.

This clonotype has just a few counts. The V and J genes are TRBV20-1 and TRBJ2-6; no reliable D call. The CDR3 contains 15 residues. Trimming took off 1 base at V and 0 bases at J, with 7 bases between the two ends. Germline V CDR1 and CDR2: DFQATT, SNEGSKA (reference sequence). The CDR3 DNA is TGCAGTGCTAGAGGGCCTTACTCTGGGGCCAACGTCCTGACTTTC. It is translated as CSARGPYSGANVLTF.

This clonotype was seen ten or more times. CDR3 DNA sequence: TGTGCCAGCAGCCAAGATTGGGCTCGTCGGGAGACCCAGTACTTC. Protein sequence: CASSQDWARRETQYF. This rearrangement joins TRBV3-1 to TRBJ2-5; D is uncertain. V dropped 0 bases and J dropped 5 bases, with 13 bases sitting between them. The CDR3 is 15 amino acids. Germline V gives CDR1 LGHDT, CDR2 YNNKEL (reference sequence).

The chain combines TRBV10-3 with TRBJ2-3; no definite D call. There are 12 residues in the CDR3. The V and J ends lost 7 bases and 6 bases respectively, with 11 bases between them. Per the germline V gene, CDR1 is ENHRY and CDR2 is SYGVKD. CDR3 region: CAIKEETDTQYF. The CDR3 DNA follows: TGTGCCATCAAGGAAGAGACGGATACGCAGTATTTT.

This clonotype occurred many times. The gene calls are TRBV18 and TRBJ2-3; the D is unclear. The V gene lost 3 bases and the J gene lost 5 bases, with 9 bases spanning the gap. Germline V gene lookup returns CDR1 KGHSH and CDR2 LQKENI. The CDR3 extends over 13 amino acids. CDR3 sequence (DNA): TGTGCCAGCTCACCGTTCGAGGAAGATACGCAGTATTTT. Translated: CASSPFEEDTQYF. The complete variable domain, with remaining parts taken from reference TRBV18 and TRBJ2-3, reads NAGVMQNPRHLVRRRGQEARLRCSPMKGHSHVYWYRQLPEEGLKFMVYLQKENIIDESGMPKERFSAEFPKEGPSILRIQQVVRGDSAAYFCASSPFEEDTQYFGPGTRLTVL.

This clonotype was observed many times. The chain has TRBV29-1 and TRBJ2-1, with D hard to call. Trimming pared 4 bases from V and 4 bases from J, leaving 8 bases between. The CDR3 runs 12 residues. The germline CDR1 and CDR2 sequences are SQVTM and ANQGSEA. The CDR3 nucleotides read TGCAGCGTTGTGTGGGATTACAATGAGCAGTTCTTC. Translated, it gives CSVVWDYNEQFF.

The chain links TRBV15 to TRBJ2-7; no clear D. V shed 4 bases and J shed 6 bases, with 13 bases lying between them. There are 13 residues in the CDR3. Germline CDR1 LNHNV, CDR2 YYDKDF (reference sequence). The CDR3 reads CATSIGIRGEQYF. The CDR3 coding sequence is TGTGCCACCAGCATCGGCATCCGCGGCGAGCAGTACTTC.

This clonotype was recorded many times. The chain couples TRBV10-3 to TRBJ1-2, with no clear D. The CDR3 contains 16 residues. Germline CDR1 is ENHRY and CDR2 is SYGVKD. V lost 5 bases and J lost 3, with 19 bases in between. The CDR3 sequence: CAISSLTPSGDYGYTF. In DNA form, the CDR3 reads TGTGCCATCAGTAGCCTCACCCCGTCTGGTGACTATGGCTACACCTTC.

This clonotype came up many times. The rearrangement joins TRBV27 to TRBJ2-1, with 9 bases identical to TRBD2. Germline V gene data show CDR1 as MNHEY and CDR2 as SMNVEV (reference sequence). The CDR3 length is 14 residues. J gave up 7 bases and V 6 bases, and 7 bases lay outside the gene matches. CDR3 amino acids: CASSISGSWNEQFF. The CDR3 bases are TGTGCCAGCAGCATTAGCGGGAGTTGGAATGAGCAGTTCTTC.

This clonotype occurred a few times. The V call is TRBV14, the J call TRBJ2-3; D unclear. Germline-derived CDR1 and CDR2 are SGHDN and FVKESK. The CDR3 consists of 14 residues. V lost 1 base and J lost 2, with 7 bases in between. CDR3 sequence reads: CASSQATLTDTQYF. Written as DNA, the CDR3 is TGTGCCAGCAGCCAAGCTACCCTCACAGATACGCAGTATTTT.

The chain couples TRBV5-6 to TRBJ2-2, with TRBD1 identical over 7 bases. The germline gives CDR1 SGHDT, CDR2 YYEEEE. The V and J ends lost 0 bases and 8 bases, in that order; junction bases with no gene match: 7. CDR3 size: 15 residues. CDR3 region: CASSLGQGVGGELFF. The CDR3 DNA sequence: TGTGCCAGCAGCTTGGGCCAGGGGGTCGGTGGGGAGCTGTTTTTT.

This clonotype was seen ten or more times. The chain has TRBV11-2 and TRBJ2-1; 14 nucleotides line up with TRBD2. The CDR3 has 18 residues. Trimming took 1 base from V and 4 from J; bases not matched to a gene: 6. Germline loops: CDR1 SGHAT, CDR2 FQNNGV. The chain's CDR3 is CASSLAWTSGRSYNEQFF. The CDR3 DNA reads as TGTGCCAGCAGCTTAGCGTGGACTAGCGGGAGGTCTTACAATGAGCAGTTCTTC.

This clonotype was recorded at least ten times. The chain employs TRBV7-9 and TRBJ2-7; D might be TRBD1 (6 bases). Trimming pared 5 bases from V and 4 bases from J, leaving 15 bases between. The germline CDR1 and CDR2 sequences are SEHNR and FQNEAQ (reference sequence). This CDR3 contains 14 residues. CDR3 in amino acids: CASSPPQGQYEQYF. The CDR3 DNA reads TGTGCCAGCAGCCCCCCCCAGGGGCAGTACGAGCAGTACTTC.

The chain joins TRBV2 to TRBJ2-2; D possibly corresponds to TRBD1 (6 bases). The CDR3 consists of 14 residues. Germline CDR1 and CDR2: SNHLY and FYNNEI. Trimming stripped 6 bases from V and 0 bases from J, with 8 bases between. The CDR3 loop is CASRGGSNTGELFF. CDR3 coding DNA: TGTGCCAGCAGAGGGGGTTCGAACACCGGGGAGCTGTTTTTT.

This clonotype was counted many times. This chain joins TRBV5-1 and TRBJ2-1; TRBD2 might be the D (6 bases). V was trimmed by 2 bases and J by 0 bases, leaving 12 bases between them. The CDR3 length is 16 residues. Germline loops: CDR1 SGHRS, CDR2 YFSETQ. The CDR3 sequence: CASSLTPTSSYNEQFF. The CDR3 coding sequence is TGCGCCAGCAGCTTAACCCCGACTAGCTCCTACAATGAGCAGTTCTTC.

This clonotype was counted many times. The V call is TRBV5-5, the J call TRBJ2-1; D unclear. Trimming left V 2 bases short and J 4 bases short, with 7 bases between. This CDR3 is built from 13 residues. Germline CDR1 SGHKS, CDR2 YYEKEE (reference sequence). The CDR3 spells CASSFLGYNEQFF. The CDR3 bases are TGTGCCAGCAGCTTTCTGGGGTACAATGAGCAGTTCTTC.

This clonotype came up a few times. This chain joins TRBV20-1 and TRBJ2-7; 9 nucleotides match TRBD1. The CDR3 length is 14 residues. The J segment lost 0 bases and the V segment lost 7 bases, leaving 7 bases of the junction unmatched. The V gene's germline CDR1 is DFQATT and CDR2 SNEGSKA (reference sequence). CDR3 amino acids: CSVSTGGTSYEQYF. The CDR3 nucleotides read TGCAGTGTTAGTACAGGGGGCACCTCCTACGAGCAGTACTTC.

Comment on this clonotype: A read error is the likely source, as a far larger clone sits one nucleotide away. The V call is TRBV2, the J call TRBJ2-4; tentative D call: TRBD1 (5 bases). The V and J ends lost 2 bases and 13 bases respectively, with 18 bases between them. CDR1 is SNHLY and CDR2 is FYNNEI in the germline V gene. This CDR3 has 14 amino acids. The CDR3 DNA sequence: TGTGCCAGCAGTGAACAGGGCCCGTCGTCTGAGCAGTACTTC. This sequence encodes CASSEQGPSSEQYF.

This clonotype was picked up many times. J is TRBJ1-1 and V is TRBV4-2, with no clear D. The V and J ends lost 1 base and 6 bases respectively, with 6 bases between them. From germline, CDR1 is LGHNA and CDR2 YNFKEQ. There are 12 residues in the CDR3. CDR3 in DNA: TGTGCCAGCAGCCAAGGGACTCCTGAAGCTTTCTTT. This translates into CASSQGTPEAFF.

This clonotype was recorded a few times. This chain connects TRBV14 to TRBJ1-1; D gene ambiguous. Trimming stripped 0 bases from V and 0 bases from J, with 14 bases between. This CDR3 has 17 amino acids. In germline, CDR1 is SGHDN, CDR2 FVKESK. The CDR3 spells CASSQDKVYNMNTEAFF. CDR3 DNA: TGTGCCAGCAGCCAAGATAAAGTATATAACATGAACACTGAAGCTTTCTTT. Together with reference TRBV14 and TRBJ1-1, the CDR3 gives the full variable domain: EAGVTQFPSHSVIEKGQTVTLRCDPISGHDNLYWYRRVMGKEIKFLLHFVKESKQDESGMPNNRFLAERTGGTYSTLKVQPAELEDSGVYFCASSQDKVYNMNTEAFFGQGTRLTVV.

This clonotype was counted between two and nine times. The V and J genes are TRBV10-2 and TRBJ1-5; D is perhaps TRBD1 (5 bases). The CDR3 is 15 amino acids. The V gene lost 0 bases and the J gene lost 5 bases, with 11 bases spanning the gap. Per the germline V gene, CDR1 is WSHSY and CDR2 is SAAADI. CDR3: CASSESWGGDQPQHF. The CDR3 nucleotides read TGCGCCAGCAGTGAGTCGTGGGGGGGGGATCAGCCCCAGCATTTT.

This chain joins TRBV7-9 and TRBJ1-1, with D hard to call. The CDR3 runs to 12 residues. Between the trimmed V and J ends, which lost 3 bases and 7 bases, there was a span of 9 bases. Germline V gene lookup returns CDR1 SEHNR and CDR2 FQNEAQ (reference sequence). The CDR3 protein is CASSFARSEAFF. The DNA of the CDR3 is TGTGCCAGCAGCTTCGCAAGAAGTGAAGCTTTCTTT.

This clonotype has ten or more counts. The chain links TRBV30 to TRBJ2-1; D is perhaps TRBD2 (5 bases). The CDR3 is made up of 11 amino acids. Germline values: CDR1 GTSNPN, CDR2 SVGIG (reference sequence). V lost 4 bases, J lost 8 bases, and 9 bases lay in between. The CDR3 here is CAWTSLDEQFF. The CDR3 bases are TGTGCCTGGACTAGCTTGGATGAGCAGTTCTTC.